Listed below are T cell receptor beta chains from one sample, sequenced in a study of T cells in Graves' hyperthyroidism and ophthalmopathy. TCRdb re-derived calls from the multiplex PCR reads in MiXCR, one entry per CDR3 protein. The data contain 380,000 or so distinct CDR3 sequences, 15% to 20% of them singletons. The sample was blood. These receptors originate from a woman aged 18-30 years with Graves' hyperthyroidism. Both conserved end residues are part of each CDR3. D genes are given only for firm matches. Clone size is not always given. Where it is, it says once, few, many or a class for expanded clones.

D gene,V gene,clone size,J gene,CDR3 DNA,CDR3 protein
.,TRBV6-5,many,TRBJ2-7,TGTGCCAGCAGTTACTCGGCGGTGAGCTCCTACGAGCAGTACTTC,CASSYSAVSSYEQYF
.,TRBV11-2,many,TRBJ2-7,TGTGCCAGCAGCTTACGGGCGGGGATTTACGAGCAGTACTTC,CASSLRAGIYEQYF
.,TRBV30,many,TRBJ2-7,TGTGCCTGGAGTGTGGGGGGGGCCCCTGGGGAGCAGTACTTC,CAWSVGGAPGEQYF
.,TRBV2,many,TRBJ2-7,TGTGCCAGCACCCCGGTGGGGTGGTCCTACGAGCAGTACTTC,CASTPVGWSYEQYF
.,TRBV18,.,TRBJ1-1,TGTGCCAGCTCAATCGGGTCAACTGATGCTTTCTTT,CASSIGSTDAFF
.,TRBV20-1,many,TRBJ1-1,TGCAGTGCTAGAGGTGTGATTGAAGCTTTCTTT,CSARGVIEAFF
TRBD1,TRBV7-2,many,TRBJ1-2,TGTGCCAGCAGCCCTGACAGGGGTGAGGGCTACACCTTC,CASSPDRGEGYTF
.,TRBV7-2,many,TRBJ2-5,TGTGCCAGCAGCTTTGGCGCCCTATGGACCCAGTACTTC,CASSFGALWTQYF
TRBD1,TRBV20-1,many,TRBJ1-1,TGCAGTGCTCCCCGACAGGGCACGGGCACTGAAGCTTTCTTT,CSAPRQGTGTEAFF
TRBD1,TRBV6-5,many,TRBJ1-1,TGTGCCAGCAAGCAGGGGGAACTCGTGACTGAAGCTTTCTTT,CASKQGELVTEAFF
.,TRBV6-1,many,TRBJ1-5,TGTGCCAGCAGTGCCAAAACTTCAGGTGTAGGCCGTCAGCCCCAGCATTTT,CASSAKTSGVGRQPQHF
.,TRBV20-1,many,TRBJ2-7,TGCAGTGCTAGGGACTTCTCCTACGAGCAGTACTTC,CSARDFSYEQYF
.,TRBV4-1,many,TRBJ1-5,TGCGCCAGCAGCCATCAGGGGTCCGGGCTGTATCAGCCCCAGCATTTT,CASSHQGSGLYQPQHF
TRBD2,TRBV28,many,TRBJ2-7,TGTGCCAGCAGAACGGGCGGGGGACCCTCCTACGAGCAGTACTTC,CASRTGGGPSYEQYF
TRBD1,TRBV6-5,.,TRBJ1-1,TGTGCCAGCAGTTACACGACAGGGTTGGCTTTCTTT,CASSYTTGLAFF
.,TRBV6-4,many,TRBJ2-7,TGTGCCAACTCCTACGAGCAGTACTTC,CANSYEQYF